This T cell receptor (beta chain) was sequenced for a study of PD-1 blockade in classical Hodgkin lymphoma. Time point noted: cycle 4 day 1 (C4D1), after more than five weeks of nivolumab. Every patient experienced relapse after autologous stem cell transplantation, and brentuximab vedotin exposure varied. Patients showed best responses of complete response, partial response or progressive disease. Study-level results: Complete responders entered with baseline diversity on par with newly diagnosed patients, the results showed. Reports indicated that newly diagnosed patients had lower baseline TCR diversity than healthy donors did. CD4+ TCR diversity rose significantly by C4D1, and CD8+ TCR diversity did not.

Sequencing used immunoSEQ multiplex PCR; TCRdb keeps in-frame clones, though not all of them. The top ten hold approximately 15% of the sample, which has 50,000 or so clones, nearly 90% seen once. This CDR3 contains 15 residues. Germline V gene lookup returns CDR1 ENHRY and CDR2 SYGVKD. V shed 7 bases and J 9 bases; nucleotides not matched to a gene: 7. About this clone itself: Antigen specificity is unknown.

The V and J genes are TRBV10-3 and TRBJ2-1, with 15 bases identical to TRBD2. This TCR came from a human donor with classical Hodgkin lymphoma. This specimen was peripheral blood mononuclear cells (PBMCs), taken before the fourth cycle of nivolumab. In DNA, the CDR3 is TGTGCCATCAATACGGGACTAGCGGGAGGTGGTGAGCAGTTCTTC. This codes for CAINTGLAGGGEQFF.